This T cell receptor (beta chain) was captured in a study of CD8 T cells in Susac syndrome. The overall study: When blood was drawn, patients with Susac syndrome were on intravenous immunoglobulin alone, on corticosteroids, or therapy-naive. Findings of the study overall: Susac syndrome CD4+ T cell repertoires showed no clonal expansion.

Random-hexamer reverse transcription was applied to roughly 0.45 to 1 ug RNA. TCRdb re-analysed the immunoSEQ multiplex PCR reads in MiXCR, keeping a single row per CDR3 protein. The sample yields more than 150,000 distinct CDR3 sequences, 90% to 97% seen once. CDR1 DFQATT and CDR2 SNEGSKA come from the germline V gene (reference sequence). Trimming at V came to 6 bases and at J to 3 bases, leaving 11 bases not matched to a gene. CDR3 length: 15 residues. The sample holds one count of this clonotype. Its antigen is not identified. In blood CD8+ and CD4+ T cells, TCR beta underwent sequencing. FACS enriched CD8+ TEMRA cells, while bulk CD8+ and CD4+ were negatively isolated.

The sequence was collected from a human donor with Susac syndrome. The sample consisted of CD4+ T cells from PBMCs. J is TRBJ2-7 and V is TRBV20-1; TRBD1 matches at 10 bases. The CDR3 sequence is CSAPPRDRGSYEQYF. CDR3 DNA: TGCAGTGCCCCACCGAGGGACAGGGGAAGCTACGAGCAGTACTTC.